The clone carrying this T cell receptor (beta chain) was seen only a few times. With 5 bases clipped from V and 4 bases from J, the junction kept 5 bases outside the gene matches. CDR3 length equals 14 residues. Germline lookup yields CDR1 SGHAT and CDR2 FQNNGV. This sample is part of a study of blood T cell repertoires in COVID-19. The assay was immunoSEQ multiplex PCR, and TCRdb's table has in-frame clones only and misses some. The sample includes 150,000 to 200,000 clones, just over 85% seen only once; the top ten take around 9.5%. Enrollees, about 18 to 100 years old, lived in 25 or so US areas. Cohort allocation depended upon clinical history that participants reported.

This receptor was identified in a woman aged 18 to 35 who had recovered from COVID-19. The chain joins TRBV11-2 to TRBJ1-2; 9 bases fit TRBD1. The source material was PBMCs or T cells enriched from blood (not recorded which). CDR3 region: CASSTGQGIYGYTF. The CDR3 nucleotides read TGTGCCAGCAGCACCGGACAGGGGATCTATGGCTACACCTTC.